This T cell receptor beta chain emerged from a study of cytomegalovirus exposure and HLA in healthy donors. The table came from immunoSEQ multiplex PCR; TCRdb's copy has only in-frame clones and leaves some out. This sample has 150,000 to 180,000 clones, with about 86% found just once. General observations from the study: The finding came from a later analysis; first-cohort TCR clusters tended to co-occur in the roughly 120 validation repertoires. It was reported that the classifier diagnosed cytomegalovirus status with high specificity and sensitivity in both the original and validation cohorts.

This clone was counted a few times. No antigen is known for it. The germline V and J ends were trimmed by 5 bases and 3 bases, with 10 bases remaining between them. The germline gives CDR1 GTSNPN, CDR2 SVGIG (reference sequence). This CDR3 spans 12 amino acids. This clonotype originated in a human donor in good health. The chain is built from TRBV30 and TRBJ1-2, with unresolved D. What was sequenced was PBMCs. In DNA form, the CDR3 reads TGTGCCTGGTCTGGAGTCTACTATGGCTACACCTTC. Translated: CAWSGVYYGYTF.